This is a list of T cell receptor beta chains from one sample in a study of cytomegalovirus exposure and HLA in healthy donors. Libraries were prepared by immunoSEQ multiplex PCR; TCRdb keeps only in-frame clonotypes and omits some of them. Counted here are 170,000 or so clones, roughly 80% occurring once; the ten biggest clones make up about 0.4%. Sample: PBMCs. These receptors originate from a boy aged 2 to 10 in good health and CMV-seronegative. Both conserved end residues are trimmed from each CDR3.

j_call	v_call	cdr3_aa
TRBJ1-2	TRBV19	ASSIPRYSLRGYT
TRBJ1-2	TRBV7-8	ASSRSRGSMGYT
TRBJ1-1	TRBV2	ASTTWGGEVEAF
TRBJ2-5	TRBV13	ASSLGLRTSRKETQY
TRBJ2-6	TRBV14	ASSLRTGIFSGANVLT
TRBJ2-7	TRBV25-1	ASSDPQSGTASYEQY
TRBJ1-1	TRBV29-1	SVGMNTEAF
TRBJ2-7	TRBV5-1	ASSLEAGGGSYEQY
TRBJ2-2	TRBV9	ASSVGAGVTNTGELF
TRBJ1-4	TRBV14	ASSLRGGDEKLF
TRBJ2-7	TRBV19	ASSDIYEQY
TRBJ2-7	TRBV5-1	ASRRTWTKSSYEQY
TRBJ1-2	TRBV10-1	ASKPLRGYT
TRBJ2-7	TRBV5-1	ASSPRTSGRYEQY
TRBJ2-3	TRBV5-4	ASIPRTSTPDTQY
TRBJ2-7	TRBV5-1	ASSSGGYEQY
TRBJ2-1	TRBV10-2	ASRDFYNEQF
TRBJ2-1	TRBV5-4	ASSRLGLAGGGNEQF
TRBJ2-3	TRBV6-5	ASSPRTSGPDTQY
TRBJ2-2	TRBV5-4	ASSLDRVGELF
TRBJ1-2	TRBV15	ATSRDHGLNYGYT
TRBJ1-5	TRBV28	ASTQGVNQPQH
TRBJ2-6	TRBV6-6	ASSPGGAAGANVLT
TRBJ2-7	TRBV2	ASSASLAGIYEQY
TRBJ1-4	TRBV30	AWNSDRGEKLF
TRBJ1-5	TRBV10-3	AISGGTGDQPQH
TRBJ2-7	TRBV15	ATSRTGTGRWEQY
TRBJ1-6	TRBV27	ASSPSTGVGSPLH
TRBJ2-7	TRBV7-2	ASSLAADSYEQY
TRBJ1-1	TRBV6-6	ASSYKGARDTEAF
TRBJ1-2	TRBV6-5	ASSYATGEYGYT
TRBJ2-7	TRBV5-1	ASSLGQASEQY
TRBJ2-5	TRBV10-3	AISEKVTSGETQY
TRBJ2-1	TRBV5-4	ASSFRKGLAGVEQF
TRBJ1-1	TRBV5-1	ASSSGGDTEAF
TRBJ2-5	TRBV19	ASSNDRGSGETQY
TRBJ2-1	TRBV10-3	AISGGSGSLYNEQF
TRBJ1-2	TRBV30	AWSVRRTSNYGYT
TRBJ2-1	TRBV11-2	ASSLNSGTSGPDNEQF
TRBJ1-2	TRBV25-1	ASSSPDRGNFYGYT
TRBJ2-7	TRBV27	ASSLGTGEPYEQY
TRBJ2-3	TRBV6-5	ASSYSAGGIGDTQY
TRBJ2-7	TRBV28	ASSTGTSGGLYEQY
TRBJ2-1	TRBV5-8	ASSPDFVVYNEQF
TRBJ2-5	TRBV7-9	ASSFSQETQY
TRBJ2-7	TRBV7-9	ASSFGGFYEQY
TRBJ2-6	TRBV6-6	ASSYSGGSGANVLT
TRBJ1-5	TRBV7-2	ASSLVVLQPQH
TRBJ2-3	TRBV29-1	SVDGTVGKNTDTQY
TRBJ2-5	TRBV9	ASSPSSSGRVKTQY
TRBJ2-2	TRBV5-1	ASSRGTGELF
TRBJ1-2	TRBV12-5	ASGFGQDNNYGYT
TRBJ2-1	TRBV2	ASSESRQGLYNEQF